These 25 T cell receptor beta chains came from one sample sequenced in a study of T cells after yellow fever vaccination. From the 5' RACE reads, TCRdb called clonotypes with MiXCR, one entry per CDR3 protein. The sample holds approximately 510,000 distinct CDR3 sequences; around a fifth are singletons and the top ten take about 15%. Sequenced here: PBMCs, sampled about 21 days after the first yellow fever vaccination. The receptor set was obtained from a man between 18 and 35 years old who received the YFV17D yellow fever vaccine.

The sample holds many counts of this clonotype. The chain has TRBV5-1 and TRBJ2-3; no reliable D call. Between the trimmed V and J ends, which lost 3 bases and 3 bases, there was a span of 11 bases. CDR1 SGHRS and CDR2 YFSETQ come from the germline V gene. The CDR3 contains 14 residues. The CDR3 nucleotides read TGCGCCAGCAGCTGGACCTTCGGGACAGATACGCAGTATTTT. Its translation is CASSWTFGTDTQYF.

The chain links TRBV5-1 to TRBJ2-2, with D uncertain. Trimming removed 0 bases at V and 0 bases at J, with 6 bases between. This CDR3 contains 15 residues. Germline CDR1 is SGHRS and CDR2 is YFSETQ. CDR3 loop: CASSLVGSNTGELFF. The DNA of the CDR3 is TGCGCCAGCAGCTTGGTTGGGTCGAACACCGGGGAGCTGTTTTTT.

The sample holds many counts of this clonotype. The genes are TRBV5-1 and TRBJ2-7, with D unresolved. V lost 1 base to trimming and J lost 3 bases, with 8 bases between them. The V gene's germline CDR1 is SGHRS and CDR2 YFSETQ. The CDR3 is made up of 13 amino acids. In DNA form, the CDR3 reads TGCGCCAGCAGCTTGACAGAGCTCTACGAGCAGTACTTC. Residues: CASSLTELYEQYF.

This clonotype has only a few counts. The chain links TRBV11-2 to TRBJ1-2; D uncertain. Trimming cost V 6 bases and J 7 bases, with 21 bases left between them. Germline-derived CDR1 and CDR2 are SGHAT and FQNNGV. CDR3 length equals 15 residues. The CDR3 DNA reads as TGTGCCAGCAGGCCGATAAGGTCTCGGTGGGGTGGCTACACCTTC. This codes for CASRPIRSRWGGYTF.

The chain couples TRBV24-1 to TRBJ2-2, with 10 positions matching TRBD1. The CDR3 consists of 16 residues. Germline V CDR1 and CDR2: KGHDR, SFDVKD. V lost 0 bases, J lost 5 bases, and 2 bases stayed unmatched. The CDR3 here is CATSDLQGQGTGELFF. CDR3 bases: TGTGCCACCAGTGATTTGCAGGGACAGGGGACCGGGGAGCTGTTTTTT.

For the CDR3, the DNA is TGTGCCAGCAGTTTCCTCTACGAGCAGTACGTC. This gives the protein CASSFLYEQYV. V usage is TRBV27 and J usage is TRBJ2-7; D call uncertain. The CDR3 has 11 amino acids. Germline V gene data show CDR1 as MNHEY and CDR2 as SMNVEV (reference sequence). V was trimmed by 3 bases and J by 3 bases, leaving 3 bases between them.

This clonotype turned up a few times. The CDR3 coding sequence is TGCAGTGCCCCTCGGACTGGGGCTAGCACAGATACGCAGTATTTT. It codes for CSAPRTGASTDTQYF. This sequence joins TRBV20-1 and TRBJ2-3; either TRBD1 or TRBD2 may supply D (5 bases each). CDR3 length: 15 amino acids. V was pared by 6 bases and J by 0 bases, with 16 bases between. Germline CDR1 is DFQATT and CDR2 is SNEGSKA (reference sequence).

The rearrangement links TRBV25-1 to TRBJ2-5, with TRBD2 matching over 8 bases. The CDR3 consists of 16 residues. The germline CDR1 and CDR2 sequences are MGHDK and SYGVNS. V was clipped by 5 bases and J by 3 bases; unmatched bases: 11. As DNA, the CDR3 is TGTGCCAGCAGTCCACGCTTCCAGCGGGGGAAAGAGACCCAGTACTTC. The encoded protein is CASSPRFQRGKETQYF.

This clonotype was detected a few times. CDR3 coding DNA: TGCAGTGCTAGGGCTTCCTCGAACACCGGGGAGCTGTTTTTT. As protein: CSARASSNTGELFF. V is TRBV20-1 and J is TRBJ2-2; D is uncertain. There are 14 residues in the CDR3. V was trimmed by 3 bases and J by 0 bases, leaving 8 bases between them. Germline V gives CDR1 DFQATT, CDR2 SNEGSKA (reference sequence).

This clonotype has at least ten counts. The chain is built from TRBV3-1 and TRBJ1-1; weak D call: TRBD1 (6 bases). The CDR3 consists of 15 residues. Trimming stripped 1 base from V and 3 bases from J, with 12 bases between. Germline assignment: CDR1 LGHDT and CDR2 YNNKEL (reference sequence). The DNA of the CDR3 is TGTGCCAGCAGCCAAGGCGGGGGGCTGGACACTGAAGCTTTCTTT. Protein product: CASSQGGGLDTEAFF.

V is TRBV27 and J is TRBJ1-5, with D hard to call. V lost 0 bases and J 4 bases, leaving 7 bases between the germline ends. CDR1 MNHEY and CDR2 SMNVEV come from the germline V gene (reference sequence). This CDR3 has 14 residues. The CDR3 DNA reads as TGTGCCAGCAGTTTATCGGTGGGGAATCAGCCCCAGCATTTT. Translation gives CASSLSVGNQPQHF.

The gene calls are TRBV9 and TRBJ2-2; 8 bases agree with TRBD1. Trimming took 0 bases from V and 4 from J; bases not matched to a gene: 11. Germline CDR1 reads SGDLS; CDR2 reads YYNGEE. The CDR3 extends over 18 amino acids. The CDR3 region is CASSVGQGSGPVTGELFF. As DNA, the CDR3 is TGTGCCAGCAGCGTAGGACAGGGGTCGGGTCCAGTCACCGGGGAGCTGTTTTTT.

This clonotype was seen many times. The chain uses TRBV6-1 and TRBJ1-2, with 8 nucleotides matching TRBD1. Germline CDR1 reads MNHNS; CDR2 reads SASEGT. The V gene end was trimmed by 4 bases and the J gene end by 7 bases; junction bases not matched to a gene: 5. The CDR3 runs 13 residues. The CDR3 bases are TGTGCCAGCAGTGGTGACAGGGGATTTGGCTACACCTTC. This sequence encodes CASSGDRGFGYTF.

The gene calls are TRBV6-8 and TRBJ1-6; the D is unclear. The CDR3 has 12 amino acids. Germline lookup yields CDR1 MNHGY and CDR2 SAAAGT. The V end was cut by 2 bases, the J end by 9 bases, with 5 bases between. Written as DNA, the CDR3 is TGTGCCAGCAGTTACGGAATTTCACCCCTCCACTTT. Protein product: CASSYGISPLHF.

The chain employs TRBV5-4 and TRBJ2-1; tentative D call: TRBD1 (6 bases). Germline-derived CDR1 and CDR2 are SGHNT and YYREEE (reference sequence). This CDR3 spans 16 amino acids. Trimming removed 4 bases at V and 7 bases at J, with 21 bases between. CDR3 in amino acids: CASSAGRAGTNNEQFF. CDR3 in DNA: TGTGCCAGCAGCGCCGGTCGCGCCGGGACAAATAATGAGCAGTTCTTC.

V and J are TRBV6-2 or TRBV6-3 and TRBJ2-1, with D possibly being TRBD2 (6 bases). The CDR3 is made up of 17 amino acids. CDR1 and CDR2 from the germline V gene are MNHEY and SVGEGT. The ends were cut back, 0 bases at V and 3 bases at J, with 15 bases in the middle. The CDR3 here is CASSYSPPGGVYNEQFF. The DNA of the CDR3 is TGTGCCAGCAGTTACTCTCCCCCCGGAGGGGTCTACAATGAGCAGTTCTTC.

The gene calls are TRBV12-3 or TRBV12-4 and TRBJ1-4, with 8 positions matching TRBD1. The length of the CDR3 is 15 residues. Unmatched junction bases numbered 11, after V lost 4 bases and J lost 10 bases. The CDR3 sequence is CASSSGQAPGGKLFF. The CDR3 coding sequence is TGTGCCAGCAGTTCGGGACAGGCCCCGGGGGGAAAACTGTTTTTT.

V usage is TRBV27 and J usage is TRBJ1-3; D is undetermined. Germline V gene lookup returns CDR1 MNHEY and CDR2 SMNVEV (reference sequence). This CDR3 contains 14 residues. V lost 8 bases and J 0 bases, leaving 11 bases between the germline ends. The CDR3 region is CASQPFPSGNTIYF. The CDR3 coding sequence is TGTGCCAGCCAGCCTTTCCCCTCTGGAAACACCATATATTTT.

This clonotype has only a few counts. The chain is built from TRBV5-6 and TRBJ2-7, with D tentatively TRBD2 (6 bases). CDR1 and CDR2 (germline): SGHDT, YYEEEE. Trimming cost V 1 base and J 6 bases, with 8 bases left between them. This CDR3 spans 12 amino acids. The CDR3 loop is CASSLRGFEQYV. CDR3 coding DNA: TGTGCCAGCAGCTTGCGGGGGTTCGAGCAGTACGTC.

This clonotype was counted a few times. The chain couples TRBV4-3 to TRBJ2-3, with 15 bases matching TRBD2. CDR3 size: 19 residues. Trimming at V came to 0 bases and at J to 3 bases, leaving 7 bases not matched to a gene. From germline, CDR1 is LGHNA and CDR2 YSLEER. CDR3: CASSQDRPGLAGGTDTQYF. CDR3 in DNA: TGCGCCAGCAGCCAAGACAGACCGGGACTAGCGGGGGGAACAGATACGCAGTATTTT.

The chain joins TRBV9 to TRBJ1-5, with 10 bases matching TRBD1. Germline V CDR1 and CDR2: SGDLS, YYNGEE. V dropped 0 bases and J dropped 6; count of bases not matched to a gene: 0. CDR3 size: 14 residues. The DNA of the CDR3 is TGTGCCAGCAGCGTAGGACAGGGGGCTCAGCCCCAGCATTTT. This translates into CASSVGQGAQPQHF.

This clonotype was seen only a few times. The rearrangement joins TRBV7-2 to TRBJ2-7; D gene unclear. Germline V gene sequence: CDR1 SGHTA, CDR2 FQGNSA. The CDR3 totals 12 residues. V was trimmed by 4 bases and J by 2 bases, leaving 6 bases between them. The CDR3 DNA follows: TGTGCCAGCAGCTCTGAGACCTACGAGCAGTACTTC. Residues: CASSSETYEQYF. Supplemented by reference TRBV7-2 and TRBJ2-7, the full variable domain reads GAGVSQSPSNKVTEKGKDVELRCDPISGHTALYWYRQSLGQGLEFLIYFQGNSAPDKSGLPSDRFSAERTGGSVSTLTIQRTQQEDSAVYLCASSSETYEQYFGPGTRLTVT.

The V and J genes are TRBV6-1 and TRBJ1-1; D is perhaps TRBD1 (6 bases). CDR1 and CDR2 (germline): MNHNS, SASEGT. V was trimmed by 5 bases and J by 0 bases, leaving 16 bases between them. The CDR3 totals 16 residues. CDR3 bases: TGTGCCAGCAGTCCCCAGGGGAGGTTCATGAACACTGAAGCTTTCTTT. This sequence encodes CASSPQGRFMNTEAFF.

This clonotype has a handful of counts. This sequence joins TRBV3-1 and TRBJ2-3, with D unresolved. Per germline, CDR1 LGHDT and CDR2 YNNKEL (reference sequence). The CDR3 consists of 15 residues. The ends were cut back, 1 base at V and 0 bases at J, with 8 bases in the middle. This CDR3 reads CASSQGTASTDTQYF. CDR3 sequence (DNA): TGTGCCAGCAGCCAAGGGACGGCGAGCACAGATACGCAGTATTTT.

This clonotype was detected a few times. The V call is TRBV7-2, the J call TRBJ1-3, with D possibly matching TRBD1 (5 bases). Trimming cost V 6 bases and J 0 bases, with 9 bases left between them. The CDR3 runs to 14 residues. Per germline, CDR1 SGHTA and CDR2 FQGNSA. The CDR3 nucleotides read TGTGCCAGCAGACCTACAGGCTCTGGAAACACCATATATTTT. This gives the protein CASRPTGSGNTIYF.